The T cell receptor beta chain described here comes from a study of metastatic and nonmetastatic thyroid tumors. Turning to the study itself: The study looked at repertoires side by side in blood and in tumor or nodule tissue from malignant and benign thyroid patients.

Broader study findings: The reported finding was significantly higher TCR beta diversity in malignant thyroid tumors relative to benign nodules, in blood and tumor.

On this clone itself: The antigen remains unidentified.

V was shortened by 3 bases and J by 5 bases, with 7 bases between the two germline ends. CDR1 and CDR2 (germline): ENHRY, SYGVKD. The CDR3 length is 12 residues. All patients were treatment-naive before thyroid surgery. In the authors' workflow: Using the CDR3 differences seen across clinicopathological groups, the authors built a distant-metastasis classifier for papillary thyroid cancer, which was meant to discriminate distant-metastatic patients. MiXCR was used by TCRdb to re-call the PCR reads. TCRdb, not the authors, supplied the V and J calls. Of tens of thousands of clones detected, more than 20% appear once; the ten largest clones hold roughly 15%.

Specimen: tumor tissue. V usage is TRBV10-3 and J usage is TRBJ1-1; D might be TRBD1 (5 bases). This sequence was found in a female donor with papillary thyroid cancer or a benign thyroid nodule (not recorded which). Some clones in this sample may be carry-over from other donors' samples. The CDR3 DNA follows: TGTGCCATCAGTGACCGGGGGACTGAAGCTTTCTTT. It translates to CAISDRGTEAFF.